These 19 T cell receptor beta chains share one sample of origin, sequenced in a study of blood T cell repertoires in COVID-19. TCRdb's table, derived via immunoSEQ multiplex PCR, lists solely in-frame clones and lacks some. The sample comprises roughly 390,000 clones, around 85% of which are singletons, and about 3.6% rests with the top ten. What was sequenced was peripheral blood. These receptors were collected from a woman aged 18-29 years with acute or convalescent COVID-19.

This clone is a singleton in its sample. CDR3 nucleotide sequence: TGTGCCAGTAGTCCAGGGGCATCTAATGAAAAACTGTTTTTT. Translated, it gives CASSPGASNEKLFF. The chain joins TRBV19 to TRBJ1-4; D might be TRBD1 (6 bases). Trimming removed 5 bases at V and 3 bases at J, with 10 bases between. Germline V gives CDR1 LNHDA, CDR2 SQIVND (reference sequence). CDR3 length equals 14 residues.

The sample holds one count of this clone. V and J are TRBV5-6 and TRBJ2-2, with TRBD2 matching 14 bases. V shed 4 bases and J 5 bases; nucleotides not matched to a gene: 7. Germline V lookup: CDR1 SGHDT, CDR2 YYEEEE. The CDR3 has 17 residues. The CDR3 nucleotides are TGTGCCAGCAGCAGACTAGCGGGAGGGCCGGATACCGGGGAGCTGTTTTTT. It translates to CASSRLAGGPDTGELFF.

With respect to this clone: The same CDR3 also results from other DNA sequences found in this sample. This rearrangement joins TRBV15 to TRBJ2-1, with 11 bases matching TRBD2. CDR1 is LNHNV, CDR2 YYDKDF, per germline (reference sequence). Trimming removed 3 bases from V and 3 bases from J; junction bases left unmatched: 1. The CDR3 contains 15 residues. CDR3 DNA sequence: TGTGCCACCAGCAGGGGACTAGCGGACTACAATGAGCAGTTCTTC. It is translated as CATSRGLADYNEQFF.

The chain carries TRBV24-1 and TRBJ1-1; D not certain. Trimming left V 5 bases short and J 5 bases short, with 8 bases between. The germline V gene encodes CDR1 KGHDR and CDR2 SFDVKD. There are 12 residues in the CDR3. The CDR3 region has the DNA TGTGCCACCAGTGCTGGAGCGACTGAAGCTTTCTTT. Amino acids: CATSAGATEAFF.

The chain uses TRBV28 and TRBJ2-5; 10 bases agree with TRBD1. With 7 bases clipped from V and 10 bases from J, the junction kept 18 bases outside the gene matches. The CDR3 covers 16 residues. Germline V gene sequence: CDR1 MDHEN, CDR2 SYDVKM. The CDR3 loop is CASTPLRGQGSVDQYF. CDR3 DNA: TGTGCCAGCACCCCACTCCGGGGACAGGGGTCGGTGGACCAGTACTTC.

The chain's CDR3 is CASSTRALSGNTIYF. The CDR3 DNA reads as TGTGCCAGCAGTACCAGGGCCTTGAGTGGAAACACCATATATTTT. The rearrangement links TRBV6-5 to TRBJ1-3, with a possible D match to TRBD1 (5 bases). Trimming left V 5 bases short and J 3 bases short, with 14 bases between. The CDR3 contains 15 residues. The germline gives CDR1 MNHEY, CDR2 SVGAGI.

CDR3 protein: CASSSSPGQGDYGYTF. The CDR3 region has the DNA TGTGCCAGCAGCTCTTCCCCGGGACAGGGGGACTATGGCTACACCTTC. V gene TRBV3-1 (or the pseudogene TRBV3-2) combines with J gene TRBJ1-2, with 11 bases that match TRBD1. The CDR3 consists of 16 residues. With 5 bases clipped from V and 3 bases from J, the junction kept 8 bases outside the gene matches. CDR1 and CDR2 from the germline V gene are LGHDT and YNNKEL (reference sequence).

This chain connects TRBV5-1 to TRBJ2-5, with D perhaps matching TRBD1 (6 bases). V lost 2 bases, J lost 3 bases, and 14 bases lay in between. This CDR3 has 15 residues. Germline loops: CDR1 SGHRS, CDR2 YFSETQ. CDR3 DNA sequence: TGCGCCAGCAGCTTTATTACAGGGAATGAAGAGACCCAGTACTTC. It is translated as CASSFITGNEETQYF.

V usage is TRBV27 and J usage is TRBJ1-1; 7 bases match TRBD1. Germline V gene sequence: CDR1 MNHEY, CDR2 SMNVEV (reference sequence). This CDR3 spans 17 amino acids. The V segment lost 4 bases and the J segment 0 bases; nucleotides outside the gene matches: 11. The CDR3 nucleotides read TGTGCCAGCAGTTCCATTGGTAGGGGGCTTGTGAACACTGAAGCTTTCTTT. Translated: CASSSIGRGLVNTEAFF.

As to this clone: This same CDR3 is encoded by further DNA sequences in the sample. The CDR3 protein is CASSVAGAPYNEQFF. CDR3 DNA sequence: TGTGCCAGCAGCGTAGCTGGGGCCCCCTACAATGAGCAGTTCTTC. This chain joins TRBV9 and TRBJ2-1; TRBD1 is a possible D gene (5 bases). The CDR3 is made up of 15 amino acids. Germline V gives CDR1 SGDLS, CDR2 YYNGEE. Trimming shortened V by 0 bases and J by 2 bases, and 9 bases separated the two germline ends.

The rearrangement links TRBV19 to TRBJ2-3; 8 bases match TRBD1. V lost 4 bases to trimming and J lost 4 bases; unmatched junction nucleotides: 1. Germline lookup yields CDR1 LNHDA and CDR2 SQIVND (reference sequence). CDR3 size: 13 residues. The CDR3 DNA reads TGTGCCAGTAGTAACAGGGGGGCAGATACGCAGTATTTT. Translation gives CASSNRGADTQYF.

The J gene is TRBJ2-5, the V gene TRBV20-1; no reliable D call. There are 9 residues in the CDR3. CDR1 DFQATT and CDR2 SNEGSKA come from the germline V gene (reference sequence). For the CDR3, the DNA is TGCGGGCTTTGGGAGACCCAGTACTTC. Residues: CGLWETQYF.

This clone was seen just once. The CDR3 DNA reads TGTGCCAGCAGTTACTCCGGGAACTATGGCTACACCTTC. Residues: CASSYSGNYGYTF. The rearrangement links TRBV6-5 to TRBJ1-2; D remains unclear. V lost 0 bases to trimming and J lost 2 bases, with 4 bases between them. The CDR3 covers 13 residues. Germline CDR1 and CDR2: MNHEY and SVGAGI.

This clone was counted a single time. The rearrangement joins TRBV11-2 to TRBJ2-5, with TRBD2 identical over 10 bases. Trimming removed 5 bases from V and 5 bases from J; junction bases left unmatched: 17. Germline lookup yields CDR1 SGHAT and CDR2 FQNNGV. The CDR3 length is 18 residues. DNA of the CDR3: TGTGCCAGCAGCGGAGACCTAGCGGGGGATCATGGTTCGGAGACCCAGTACTTC. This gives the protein CASSGDLAGDHGSETQYF.

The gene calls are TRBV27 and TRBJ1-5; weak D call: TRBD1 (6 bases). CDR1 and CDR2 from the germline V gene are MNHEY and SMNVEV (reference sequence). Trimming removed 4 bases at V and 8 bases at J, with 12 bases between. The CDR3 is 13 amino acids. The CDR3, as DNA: TGTGCCAGCAGTTCCCTAGGGGGGGAGCCCCAGCATTTT. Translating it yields CASSSLGGEPQHF.

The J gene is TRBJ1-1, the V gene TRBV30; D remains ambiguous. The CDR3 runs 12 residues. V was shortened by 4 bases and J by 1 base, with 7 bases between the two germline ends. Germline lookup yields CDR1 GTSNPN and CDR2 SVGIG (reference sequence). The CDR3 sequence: CAWTPGNTEAFF. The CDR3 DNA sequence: TGTGCCTGGACCCCCGGGAACACTGAAGCTTTCTTT.

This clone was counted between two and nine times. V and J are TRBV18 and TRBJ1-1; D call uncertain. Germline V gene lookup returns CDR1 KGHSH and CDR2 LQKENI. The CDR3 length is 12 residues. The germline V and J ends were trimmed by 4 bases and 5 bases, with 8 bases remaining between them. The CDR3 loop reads CASSLVTTEAFF. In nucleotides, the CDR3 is TGTGCCAGCTCACTAGTTACGACTGAAGCTTTCTTT.

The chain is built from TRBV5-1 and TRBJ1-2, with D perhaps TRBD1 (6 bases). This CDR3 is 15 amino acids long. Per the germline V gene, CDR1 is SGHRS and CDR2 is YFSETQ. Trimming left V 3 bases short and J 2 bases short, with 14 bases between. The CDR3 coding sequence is TGCGCCAGCAGCTCCTCAGGGGCTCGAAACTATGGCTACACCTTC. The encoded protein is CASSSSGARNYGYTF.

CDR3 DNA sequence: TGTGCCAGCAGTGATGCCGCCGGGAAGGGGTACTTC. Protein: CASSDAAGKGYF. The chain is built from TRBV6-1 and TRBJ2-7; possibly TRBD2 for D (5 bases). This CDR3 spans 12 amino acids. V was shortened by 3 bases and J by 12 bases, with 15 bases between the two germline ends. Looked up from germline, CDR1 is MNHNS and CDR2 is SASEGT.